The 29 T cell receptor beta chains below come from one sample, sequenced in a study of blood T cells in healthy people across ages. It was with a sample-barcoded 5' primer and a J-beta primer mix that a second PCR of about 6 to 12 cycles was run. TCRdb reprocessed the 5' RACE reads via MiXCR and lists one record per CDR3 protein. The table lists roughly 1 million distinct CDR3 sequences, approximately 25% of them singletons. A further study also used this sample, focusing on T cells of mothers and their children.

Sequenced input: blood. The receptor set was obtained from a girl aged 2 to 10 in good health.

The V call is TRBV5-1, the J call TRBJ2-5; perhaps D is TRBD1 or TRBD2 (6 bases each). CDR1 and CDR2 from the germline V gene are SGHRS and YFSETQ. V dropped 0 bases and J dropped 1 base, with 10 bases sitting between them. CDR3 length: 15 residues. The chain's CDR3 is CASSLEGGFQETQYF. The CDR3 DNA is TGCGCCAGCAGCTTGGAGGGGGGCTTCCAAGAGACCCAGTACTTC.

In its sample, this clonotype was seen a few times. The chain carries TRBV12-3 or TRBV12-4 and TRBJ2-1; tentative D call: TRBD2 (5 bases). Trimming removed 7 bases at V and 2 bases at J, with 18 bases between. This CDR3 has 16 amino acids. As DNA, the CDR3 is TGTGCCAGCACCCCGTCGGCCGGGGTTACCTACAATGAGCAGTTCTTC. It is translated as CASTPSAGVTYNEQFF.

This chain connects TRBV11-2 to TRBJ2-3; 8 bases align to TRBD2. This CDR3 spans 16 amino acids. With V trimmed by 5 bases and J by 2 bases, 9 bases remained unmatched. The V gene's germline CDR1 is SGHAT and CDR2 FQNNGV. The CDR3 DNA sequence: TGTGCCAGCAGCCCTGTAGCGGGACGATTCACAGATACGCAGTATTTT. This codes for CASSPVAGRFTDTQYF.

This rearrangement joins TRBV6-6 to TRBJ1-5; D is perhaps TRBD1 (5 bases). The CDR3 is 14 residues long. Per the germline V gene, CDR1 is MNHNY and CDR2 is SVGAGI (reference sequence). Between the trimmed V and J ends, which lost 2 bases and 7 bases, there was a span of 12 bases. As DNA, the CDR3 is TGTGCCAGCAGTTACCCAGGGAAGGGACAGCCCCAGCATTTT. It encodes CASSYPGKGQPQHF.

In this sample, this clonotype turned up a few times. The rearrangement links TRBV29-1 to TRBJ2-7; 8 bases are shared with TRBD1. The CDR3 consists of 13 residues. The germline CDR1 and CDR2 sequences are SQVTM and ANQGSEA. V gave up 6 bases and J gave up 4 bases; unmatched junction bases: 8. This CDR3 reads CSVAPGQGYEQYF. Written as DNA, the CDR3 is TGCAGCGTGGCCCCCGGACAGGGATACGAGCAGTACTTC.

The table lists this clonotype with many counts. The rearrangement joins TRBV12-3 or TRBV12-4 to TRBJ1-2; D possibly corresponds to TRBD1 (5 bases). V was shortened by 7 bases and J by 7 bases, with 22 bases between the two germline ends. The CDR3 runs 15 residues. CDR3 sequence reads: CASIAGGPSLGGYTF. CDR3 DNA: TGTGCCAGCATCGCCGGGGGACCCTCACTGGGTGGCTACACCTTC.

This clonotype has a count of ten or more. The CDR3 reads CASSRGTSGRNEQFF. For the CDR3, the DNA is TGTGCCAGCAGCCGTGGGACTAGCGGGAGGAATGAGCAGTTCTTC. The rearrangement joins TRBV7-2 to TRBJ2-1; 15 positions agree with TRBD2. Germline-derived CDR1 and CDR2 are SGHTA and FQGNSA. Germline trimming cut 5 bases from V and 7 bases from J; bases unmatched to any gene: 3. The length of the CDR3 is 15 residues. Drawing the rest from reference TRBV7-2 and TRBJ2-1, the complete variable domain is GAGVSQSPSNKVTEKGKDVELRCDPISGHTALYWYRQSLGQGLEFLIYFQGNSAPDKSGLPSDRFSAERTGGSVSTLTIQRTQQEDSAVYLCASSRGTSGRNEQFFGPGTRLTVL.

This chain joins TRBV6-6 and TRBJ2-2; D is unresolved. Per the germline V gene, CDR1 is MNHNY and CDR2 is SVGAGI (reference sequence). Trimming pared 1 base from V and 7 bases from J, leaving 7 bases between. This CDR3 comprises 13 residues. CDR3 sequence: CASSYLWGGELFF. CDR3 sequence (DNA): TGTGCCAGCAGTTACTTATGGGGCGGGGAGCTGTTTTTT.

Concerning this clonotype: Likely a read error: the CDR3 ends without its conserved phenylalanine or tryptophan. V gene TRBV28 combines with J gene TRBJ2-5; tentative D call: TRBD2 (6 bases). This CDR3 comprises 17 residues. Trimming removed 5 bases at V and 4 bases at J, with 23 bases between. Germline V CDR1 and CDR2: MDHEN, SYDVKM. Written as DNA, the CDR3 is TGTGCCAGCAGTCAGCCGGGACTCACACCTCGGGGAGAGACCCAGTACCTC. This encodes CASSQPGLTPRGETQYL.

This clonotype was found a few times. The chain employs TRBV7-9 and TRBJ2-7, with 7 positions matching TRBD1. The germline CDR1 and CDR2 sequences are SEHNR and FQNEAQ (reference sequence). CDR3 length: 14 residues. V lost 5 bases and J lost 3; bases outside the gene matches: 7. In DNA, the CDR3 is TGTGCCAGCAGCGTTCACAGGGGTCTCTACGAGCAGTACTTC. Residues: CASSVHRGLYEQYF.

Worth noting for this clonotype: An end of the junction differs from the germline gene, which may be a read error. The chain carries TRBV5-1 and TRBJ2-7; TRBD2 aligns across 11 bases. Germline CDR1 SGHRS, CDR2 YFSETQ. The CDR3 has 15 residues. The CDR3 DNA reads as TGCGCCAGCAGCATACCCTCGGGACTAGCGGCACATAAGCACTTC. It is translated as CASSIPSGLAAHKHF.

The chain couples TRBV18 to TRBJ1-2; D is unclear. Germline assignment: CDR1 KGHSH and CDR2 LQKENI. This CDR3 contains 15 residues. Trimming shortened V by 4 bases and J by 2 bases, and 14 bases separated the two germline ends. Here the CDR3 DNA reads TGTGCCAGCTCACAGATCCAACAGACGAACTATGGCTACACCTTC. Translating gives CASSQIQQTNYGYTF.

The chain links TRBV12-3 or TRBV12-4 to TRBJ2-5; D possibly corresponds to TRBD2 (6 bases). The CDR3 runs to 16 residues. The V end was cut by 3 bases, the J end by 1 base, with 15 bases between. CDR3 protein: CASSFLVDGGQETQYF. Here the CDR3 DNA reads TGTGCCAGCAGTTTTTTGGTTGACGGGGGCCAAGAGACCCAGTACTTC.

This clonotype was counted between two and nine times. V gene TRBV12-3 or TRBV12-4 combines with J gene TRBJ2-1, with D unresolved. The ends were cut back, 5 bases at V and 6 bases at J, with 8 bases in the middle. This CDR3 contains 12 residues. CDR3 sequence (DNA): TGTGCCAGCAGTCGATTATCCAATGAGCAGTTCTTC. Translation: CASSRLSNEQFF.

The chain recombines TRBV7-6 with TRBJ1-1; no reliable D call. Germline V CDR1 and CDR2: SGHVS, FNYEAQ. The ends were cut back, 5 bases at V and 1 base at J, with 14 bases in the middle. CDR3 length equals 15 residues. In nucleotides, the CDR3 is TGTGCCAGCAGCCCGTACGTGATTTCGAACACTGAAGCTTTCTTT. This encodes CASSPYVISNTEAFF.

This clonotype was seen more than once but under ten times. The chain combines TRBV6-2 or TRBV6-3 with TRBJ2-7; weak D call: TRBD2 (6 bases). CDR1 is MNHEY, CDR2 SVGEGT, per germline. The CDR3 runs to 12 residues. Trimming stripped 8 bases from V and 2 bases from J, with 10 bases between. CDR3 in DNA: TGTGCCAGCGGGACTGATACCTACGAGCAGTACTTC. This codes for CASGTDTYEQYF.

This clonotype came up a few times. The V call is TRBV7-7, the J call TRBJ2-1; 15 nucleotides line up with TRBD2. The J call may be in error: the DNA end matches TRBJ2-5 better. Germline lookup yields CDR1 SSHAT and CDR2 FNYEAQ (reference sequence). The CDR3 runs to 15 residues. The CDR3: CASGLAGGPGETQYF. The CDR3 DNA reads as TGTGCTAGCGGACTAGCGGGAGGGCCTGGGGAGACCCAGTACTTC.

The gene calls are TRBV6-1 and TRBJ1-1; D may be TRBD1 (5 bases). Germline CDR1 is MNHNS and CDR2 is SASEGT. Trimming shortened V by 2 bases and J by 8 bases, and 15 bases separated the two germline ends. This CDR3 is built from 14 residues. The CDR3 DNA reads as TGTGCCAGCAGTGAACGAGGGGTTTCGAGAGAAGCTTTCTTT. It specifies CASSERGVSREAFF.

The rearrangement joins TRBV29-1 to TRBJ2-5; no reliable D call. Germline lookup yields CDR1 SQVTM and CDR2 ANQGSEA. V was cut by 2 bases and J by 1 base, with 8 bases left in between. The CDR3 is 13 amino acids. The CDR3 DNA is TGCAGCGTTGAAAGGTATTTCCAAGAGACCCAGTACTTC. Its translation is CSVERYFQETQYF.

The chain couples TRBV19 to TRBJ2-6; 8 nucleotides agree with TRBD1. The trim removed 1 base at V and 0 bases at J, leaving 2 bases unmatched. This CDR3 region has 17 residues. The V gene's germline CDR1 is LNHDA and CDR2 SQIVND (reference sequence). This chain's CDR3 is CASSIGTGSSGANVLTF. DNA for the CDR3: TGTGCCAGTAGTATAGGGACAGGGAGCTCTGGGGCCAACGTCCTGACTTTC.

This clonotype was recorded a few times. CDR3 DNA sequence: TGTGCCAGCAGCTCCATCACTCAGCCCCAGCATTTT. It yields the protein CASSSITQPQHF. The chain has TRBV6-6 and TRBJ1-5; unclear D gene. The germline V gene encodes CDR1 MNHNY and CDR2 SVGAGI (reference sequence). The CDR3 runs to 12 residues. V was pared by 6 bases and J by 6 bases, with 9 bases between.

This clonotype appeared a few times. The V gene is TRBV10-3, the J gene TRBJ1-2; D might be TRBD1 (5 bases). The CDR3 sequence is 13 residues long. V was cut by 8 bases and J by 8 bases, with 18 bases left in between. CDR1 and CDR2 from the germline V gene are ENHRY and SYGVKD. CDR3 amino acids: CAIESQGIWGYTF. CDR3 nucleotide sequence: TGTGCCATCGAGAGCCAGGGTATATGGGGCTACACCTTC.

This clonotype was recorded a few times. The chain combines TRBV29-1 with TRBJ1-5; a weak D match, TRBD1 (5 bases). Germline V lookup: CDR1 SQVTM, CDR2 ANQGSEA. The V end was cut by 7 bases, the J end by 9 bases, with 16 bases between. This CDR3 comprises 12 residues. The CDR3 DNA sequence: TGCAGCGCTCAGCAGGGCCTGGGGCCCCAGCATTTT. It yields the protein CSAQQGLGPQHF.

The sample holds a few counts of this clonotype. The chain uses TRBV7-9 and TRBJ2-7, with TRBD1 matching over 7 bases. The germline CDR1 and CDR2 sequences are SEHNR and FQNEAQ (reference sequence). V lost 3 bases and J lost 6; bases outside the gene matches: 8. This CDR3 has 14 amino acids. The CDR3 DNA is TGTGCCAGCAGCTTCTACTCTGAGGGGGCCGAGCAGTACTTC. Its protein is CASSFYSEGAEQYF.

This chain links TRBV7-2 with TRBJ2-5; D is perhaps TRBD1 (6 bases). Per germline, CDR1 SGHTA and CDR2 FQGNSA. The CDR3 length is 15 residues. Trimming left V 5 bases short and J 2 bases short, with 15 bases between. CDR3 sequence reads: CASSGQILLQETQYF. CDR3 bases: TGTGCCAGCAGCGGACAGATACTACTACAAGAGACCCAGTACTTC.

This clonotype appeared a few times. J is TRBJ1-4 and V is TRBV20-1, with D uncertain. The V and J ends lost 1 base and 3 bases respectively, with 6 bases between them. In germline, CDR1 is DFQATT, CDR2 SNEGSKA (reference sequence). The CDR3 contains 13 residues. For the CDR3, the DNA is TGCAGTGCTAGAGTGGATCCTAATGAAAAACTGTTTTTT. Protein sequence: CSARVDPNEKLFF.

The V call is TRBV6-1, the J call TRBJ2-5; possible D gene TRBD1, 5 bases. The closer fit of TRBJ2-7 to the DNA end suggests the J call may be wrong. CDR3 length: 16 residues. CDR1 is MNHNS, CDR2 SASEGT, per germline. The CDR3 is CASSARQRLSSYEQYF. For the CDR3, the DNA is TGTGCCAGCAGTGCCCGACAGCGTCTCAGCTCCTACGAGCAGTACTTC.

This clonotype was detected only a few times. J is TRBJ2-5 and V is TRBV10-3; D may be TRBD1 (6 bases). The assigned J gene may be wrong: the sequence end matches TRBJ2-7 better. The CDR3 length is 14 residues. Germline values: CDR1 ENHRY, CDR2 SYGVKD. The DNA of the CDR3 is TGTGCCATCAGATCCGGGACAAGTTCCTACGAGCAGTACTTC. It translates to CAIRSGTSSYEQYF.

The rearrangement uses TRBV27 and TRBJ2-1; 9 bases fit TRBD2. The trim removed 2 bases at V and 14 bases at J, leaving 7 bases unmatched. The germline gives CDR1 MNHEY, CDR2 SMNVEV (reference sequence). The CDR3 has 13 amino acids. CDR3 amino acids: CASSLRNSGSEFF. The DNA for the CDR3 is TGTGCCAGCAGTTTAAGGAATAGCGGGAGTGAGTTCTTC.